The entry below describes one T cell receptor beta chain. Its antigen is not yet known. No quality values exist for individual bases; no much larger clone is one base distant. This sample is drawn from a study of regulatory dendritic cells for organ transplantation (dated by TCRdb to between 2016 and 2019). For context, the study as a whole: To make regulatory dendritic cells, monocytes were cultured with vitamin D3 on days 0 and 4, plus IL-10 on day 4. On day 6, LPS was added to the DC cultures so that the response of the DCs to a potent maturation-inducing agent could be evaluated. Before and after allostimulation with regulatory or mature dendritic cells, TCRbeta repertoires were sequenced from sorted naive and memory CD4+ and CD8+ T cells. The paper as a whole reports these results and caveats: In both subjects, allostimulation led to expansion of memory CD8+ clones, although regulatory dendritic cells appeared to cause more limited expansion than mature dendritic cells did. Highly diverse repertoires were observed in naive CD4+ and CD8+ T cells, whereas lower diversity was observed in memory cells, and the most oligoclonal repertoires were found in memory CD8+ cells. The authors pointed out considerable heterogeneity between individuals in the alloreactive memory CD8+ T cell pool, and only a couple of subjects were sequenced. Of the resting subsets, memory CD8+ T cells had the largest number of alloreactive TCR clonotypes.

The CDR3 goes from the cysteine to the phenylalanine over 15 residues. Only the CDR3 DNA is retained, 45 bases long and in frame from the first base. Trimming removed 0 bases from V and 5 bases from J, leaving 15 bases between the germline ends. The germline V gene supplies CDR1 SGHRS and CDR2 YFSETQ. Sorted T cell subsets were CFSE-labeled and co-cultured for 4 to 6 days with allogeneic regulatory or mature dendritic cells at a 1:10 DC:T ratio. FACS was used to sort CD4+ or CD8+ cells into naive T cells, defined as CD45RA+, and memory T cells, defined as CD45RO+. T cells for TCR sequencing came from two healthy control subjects. Genomic DNA was extracted with the Qiagen DNeasy Blood & Tissue Kit. The TCRbeta CDR3 regions were amplified in a multiplexed two-step PCR with Vbeta-specific forward primers and Jbeta-specific reverse primers. TCRbeta libraries were sequenced on an Illumina instrument through the immunoSEQ service. On the authors' methods: IMGT annotation was used to assign V, D and J genes, and synthetic CDR3 analogues were used to correct the counts for multiplex PCR bias. In the immunoSEQ Analyzer, repertoire clonality was calculated as one minus normalized Shannon entropy. Fisher's exact test with Benjamini-Hochberg false discovery rate control was used to define clonal expansion, with two-tailed P<0.01. Imported from immuneACCESS, the table was reduced by TCRdb to in-frame sequences with V and J called. These copies leave out some clones; in studies compared against another copy, an unresolved V gene accounts for under half, and the cause of the remainder is not known. V and J calls and clone size are copied from that table; D and trimming were computed from the DNA. The sample includes approximately 11,000 clones, with over 70% observed a single time. Jointly, the top ten make up 2% to 3% of the sample.

The receptor comes from a human donor in good health. Sequenced input: memory CD4+ T cells from blood cultured with regulatory dendritic cells. The cell subset or site label here, explained by the study, means: CD45RO+ memory T cells. The rearranged segments are TRBV5-1 and TRBJ2-7, with TRBD2 perhaps the D gene, on 5 matching bases. The CDR3 corresponds to CASSLGSLGVDEQYF. The sequence in DNA is TGCGCCAGCAGCTTGGGGAGTCTCGGGGTGGACGAGCAGTACTTC. When the CDR3 is completed using the reference TRBV5-1 and TRBJ2-7 genes on either side, the full variable domain is KAGVTQTPRYLIKTRGQQVTLSCSPISGHRSVSWYQQTPGQGLQFLFEYFSETQRNKGNFPGRFSGRQFSNSRSEMNVSTLELGDSALYLCASSLGSLGVDEQYFGPGTRLTVT.